This passage covers 30 T cell receptor beta chains from one sample sequenced in a study of shared clonotypes between healthy human individuals. Sequencing used immunoSEQ multiplex PCR; TCRdb keeps in-frame clones, though not all of them. The data hold some 2,400,000 clones, with nearly 97% observed a single time. Sequenced input: naive CD4+ T cells sorted from blood. The subset: CD45RA+ positively selected. These receptors all stem from a man aged 18 to 35 in good health.

The rearrangement joins TRBV18 to TRBJ1-1; D is unresolved. Germline CDR1 reads KGHSH; CDR2 reads LQKENI. V lost 2 bases and J 3 bases, leaving 13 bases between the germline ends. CDR3 length: 15 amino acids. In nucleotides, the CDR3 is TGTGCCAGCTCACCATTGACGTCTTTCGACACTGAAGCTTTCTTT. Translation gives CASSPLTSFDTEAFF.

The gene calls are TRBV10-3 and TRBJ1-1; D gene ambiguous. V was pared by 0 bases and J by 1 base, with 9 bases between. CDR1 and CDR2 from the germline V gene are ENHRY and SYGVKD. This CDR3 region has 15 residues. CDR3 coding DNA: TGTGCCATCAGTGAGTCGACTCTGGGGAACACTGAAGCTTTCTTT. This encodes CAISESTLGNTEAFF.

This chain joins TRBV5-4 and TRBJ2-7, with 9 bases lining up with TRBD1. The CDR3 contains 18 residues. Germline CDR1 SGHNT, CDR2 YYREEE (reference sequence). V lost 4 bases to trimming and J lost 2 bases; unmatched junction nucleotides: 16. The CDR3 nucleotides are TGTGCCAGCAGCCGGGGGCCGACCGGGACAGGGAGACCCTACGAGCAGTACTTC. Its protein product is CASSRGPTGTGRPYEQYF.

CDR3 in amino acids: CAWSVGGSSDTQYF. The CDR3 nucleotides read TGTGCCTGGAGTGTAGGTGGGAGTTCCGATACGCAGTATTTT. The genes are TRBV30 and TRBJ2-3, with a tentative D call TRBD2 (5 bases). The length of the CDR3 is 14 residues. Trimming removed 0 bases at V and 6 bases at J, with 13 bases between. Germline CDR1 reads GTSNPN; CDR2 reads SVGIG (reference sequence).

Comments on this clone: Additional DNA sequences in this sample encode the identical CDR3. The chain links TRBV7-9 to TRBJ2-1; D call uncertain. Trimming removed 2 bases from V and 4 bases from J, with 3 bases in between. The length of the CDR3 is 12 residues. Germline lookup yields CDR1 SEHNR and CDR2 FQNEAQ (reference sequence). Written as DNA, the CDR3 is TGTGCCAGCAGCTTAACGTACAATGAGCAGTTCTTC. Protein product: CASSLTYNEQFF.

The chain combines TRBV7-9 with TRBJ2-7; 7 nucleotides agree with TRBD2. This CDR3 has 14 residues. Unmatched junction bases numbered 5, after V lost 6 bases and J lost 0 bases. The germline gives CDR1 SEHNR, CDR2 FQNEAQ (reference sequence). CDR3 bases: TGTGCCAGCAGTATCGGGGGGAGCTCCTACGAGCAGTACTTC. It specifies CASSIGGSSYEQYF.

The chain has TRBV28 and TRBJ2-1, with unresolved D. V was shortened by 5 bases and J by 1 base, with 15 bases between the two germline ends. Germline values: CDR1 MDHEN, CDR2 SYDVKM. CDR3 length: 16 amino acids. The CDR3 region has the DNA TGTGCCAGCAGTCTCCTTAAAGGGTCGTCCTACAATGAGCAGTTCTTC. The encoded protein is CASSLLKGSSYNEQFF.

The V gene is TRBV5-1, the J gene TRBJ1-1, with 8 bases matching TRBD1. The CDR3 is 15 residues long. The J segment lost 1 base and the V segment lost 4 bases, leaving 6 bases of the junction unmatched. Looked up from germline, CDR1 is SGHRS and CDR2 is YFSETQ. The CDR3 nucleotides are TGCGCCAGCAGCACAGGAGGGACAGGGAACACTGAAGCTTTCTTT. Its translation: CASSTGGTGNTEAFF.

V and J are TRBV19 and TRBJ2-2; TRBD1 might be the D (6 bases). Germline CDR1 LNHDA, CDR2 SQIVND (reference sequence). There are 13 residues in the CDR3. V was pared by 7 bases and J by 4 bases, with 10 bases between. The CDR3 region has the DNA TGTGCCAGTACCGGACAGTCCACCGGGGAGCTGTTTTTT. Translated: CASTGQSTGELFF.

A note on this clone: Other DNA sequences in the sample encode the same CDR3. The rearrangement uses TRBV11-2 and TRBJ2-4, with a tentative D call TRBD2 (6 bases). Germline V CDR1 and CDR2: SGHAT, FQNNGV. The CDR3 covers 15 residues. Deletions cut 0 bases from V and 0 bases from J, with 6 bases between. CDR3 in DNA: TGTGCCAGCAGCTTAGAGGGACTAGCCAAAAACATTCAGTACTTC. Protein: CASSLEGLAKNIQYF. The whole variable domain, filled in from reference TRBV11-2 and TRBJ2-4, reads EAGVAQSPRYKIIEKRQSVAFWCNPISGHATLYWYQQILGQGPKLLIQFQNNGVVDDSQLPKDRFSAERLKGVDSTLKIQPAKLEDSAVYLCASSLEGLAKNIQYFGAGTRLSVL.

This chain joins TRBV7-9 and TRBJ2-7, with D perhaps matching TRBD2 (6 bases). The CDR3 spans 15 residues. V lost 2 bases to trimming and J lost 6 bases, with 17 bases between them. Looked up from germline, CDR1 is SEHNR and CDR2 is FQNEAQ (reference sequence). The CDR3 DNA sequence: TGTGCCAGCAGCTTATCCGGAACTAGCAGTTTCGAGCAGTACTTC. Protein product: CASSLSGTSSFEQYF.

This chain connects TRBV11-2 to TRBJ2-3, with 10 bases that match TRBD1. Unmatched junction bases numbered 8, after V lost 5 bases and J lost 0 bases. Germline assignment: CDR1 SGHAT and CDR2 FQNNGV. The CDR3 is 17 amino acids. DNA of the CDR3: TGTGCCAGCAGCCGAACCTCGGGACAGGGGAGCACAGATACGCAGTATTTT. This encodes CASSRTSGQGSTDTQYF.

The chain carries TRBV6-4 and TRBJ1-6; weak D call: TRBD1 (5 bases). Germline CDR1 MRHNA, CDR2 SNTAGT. The CDR3 totals 15 residues. V was shortened by 6 bases and J by 5 bases, with 14 bases between the two germline ends. The chain's CDR3 is CASRTHGGDNSPLHF. DNA of the CDR3: TGTGCCAGCAGGACCCACGGGGGGGATAATTCACCCCTCCACTTT.

The chain employs TRBV2 and TRBJ2-1; D is unclear. The CDR3 sequence is 12 residues long. Per the germline V gene, CDR1 is SNHLY and CDR2 is FYNNEI. The CDR3 reads CATSGDYNEQFF. DNA for the CDR3: TGTGCGACGTCTGGGGACTACAATGAGCAGTTCTTC.

This chain links TRBV30 with TRBJ2-7, with D possibly being TRBD1 (6 bases). V dropped 5 bases and J dropped 2 bases, with 16 bases sitting between them. Looked up from germline, CDR1 is GTSNPN and CDR2 is SVGIG (reference sequence). CDR3 length: 14 residues. CDR3 nucleotide sequence: TGTGCCTGGGATGCAGGGGTGGGTACCTACGAGCAGTACTTC. It specifies CAWDAGVGTYEQYF. The full variable domain, completed using reference TRBV30 and TRBJ2-7, is SQTIHQWPATLVQPVGSPLSLECTVEGTSNPNLYWYRQAAGRGLQLLFYSVGIGQISSEVPQNLSASRPQDRQFILSSKKLLLSDSGFYLCAWDAGVGTYEQYFGPGTRLTVT.

The V and J genes are TRBV18 and TRBJ1-1; TRBD1 might be the D (6 bases). V was trimmed by 4 bases and J by 5 bases, leaving 20 bases between them. In germline, CDR1 is KGHSH, CDR2 LQKENI. The CDR3 loop spans 16 amino acids. CDR3 in amino acids: CASSLNWRSGATEAFF. CDR3 in DNA: TGTGCCAGCTCACTAAATTGGCGGTCGGGGGCTACTGAAGCTTTCTTT.

The chain joins TRBV28 to TRBJ1-1; D gene uncertain. Germline CDR1 MDHEN, CDR2 SYDVKM. The CDR3 consists of 13 residues. Trimming left V 2 bases short and J 4 bases short, with 8 bases between. The CDR3 region has the DNA TGTGCCAGCAGTTTAACCCTGAGCACTGAAGCTTTCTTT. Its translation: CASSLTLSTEAFF.

Details on this clone: This same CDR3 is encoded by further DNA sequences in the sample. The gene calls are TRBV6-5 and TRBJ1-2, with TRBD1 matching over 8 bases. Germline assignment: CDR1 MNHEY and CDR2 SVGAGI. The V segment lost 6 bases and the J segment 7 bases; nucleotides outside the gene matches: 4. The CDR3 extends over 12 amino acids. CDR3: CASSPTGVGYTF. CDR3 nucleotides: TGTGCCAGCAGCCCGACAGGGGTTGGCTACACCTTC.

V usage is TRBV6-4 and J usage is TRBJ2-1, with 9 bases identical to TRBD1. Germline V CDR1 and CDR2: MRHNA, SNTAGT. The length of the CDR3 is 14 residues. The junction had 8 bases not matched to a gene; V was cut back by 6 bases and J by 8 bases. The CDR3 region has the DNA TGTGCCAGCAGCTTACAGGGGGCTAGCGATGAGCAGTTCTTC. The encoded protein is CASSLQGASDEQFF.

This sequence joins TRBV18 and TRBJ2-2; D possibly matches TRBD1 or TRBD2 (5 bases each). The CDR3 totals 17 residues. V was trimmed by 6 bases and J by 5 bases, leaving 22 bases between them. Germline CDR1 is KGHSH and CDR2 is LQKENI. CDR3 DNA sequence: TGTGCCAGCTCTCCAAGAGGGGCAGCTCGGGGAACCGGGGAGCTGTTTTTT. This translates into CASSPRGAARGTGELFF.

The V call is TRBV11-2, the J call TRBJ1-4; perhaps TRBD1 as D (5 bases). V was cut by 4 bases and J by 3 bases, with 15 bases left in between. In germline, CDR1 is SGHAT, CDR2 FQNNGV. The CDR3 is 16 amino acids. The CDR3 DNA sequence: TGTGCCAGCAGCTCCGGACCAGGGTGGGCTAATGAAAAACTGTTTTTT. Translating gives CASSSGPGWANEKLFF.

The chain is built from TRBV30 and TRBJ2-7; 10 bases are shared with TRBD2. The V and J ends lost 3 bases and 3 bases, in that order; junction bases with no gene match: 8. Germline CDR1 and CDR2: GTSNPN and SVGIG (reference sequence). The CDR3 has 15 residues. CDR3 DNA sequence: TGTGCCTGGAGGGATCCTAGCGGGAGACTCTACGAGCAGTACTTC. Its protein is CAWRDPSGRLYEQYF.

The chain employs TRBV25-1 and TRBJ1-6, with TRBD1 matching 10 bases. The V and J ends lost 3 bases and 10 bases, in that order; junction bases with no gene match: 12. Germline CDR1 MGHDK, CDR2 SYGVNS. This CDR3 has 17 residues. As DNA, the CDR3 is TGTGCCAGCAGTGATATATTGTGGGGACAGGGGAAGTCACCCCTCCACTTT. Encoded protein: CASSDILWGQGKSPLHF.

As to this clone: The sample holds other DNA sequences that translate to the same CDR3. This chain joins TRBV6-5 and TRBJ2-3; D not resolved. Trimming took 2 bases from V and 4 from J, leaving 4 bases between them. The V gene's germline CDR1 is MNHEY and CDR2 SVGAGI. The CDR3 is 12 amino acids. CDR3 in DNA: TGTGCCAGCAGTTACAGCTCAGATACGCAGTATTTT. Translation: CASSYSSDTQYF.

In the case of this clone: This same CDR3 is encoded by further DNA sequences in the sample. The V gene is TRBV7-2, the J gene TRBJ2-7, with D uncertain. The germline CDR1 and CDR2 sequences are SGHTA and FQGNSA. The CDR3 extends over 12 amino acids. Trimming left V 2 bases short and J 1 base short, with 3 bases between. The CDR3 nucleotides are TGTGCCAGCAGCTTACGATCCTACGAGCAGTACTTC. It translates to CASSLRSYEQYF.

The V and J genes are TRBV7-9 and TRBJ1-2; the match to TRBD1 covers 9 bases. The V and J ends lost 5 bases and 6 bases, in that order; junction bases with no gene match: 13. This CDR3 is 16 amino acids long. CDR1 and CDR2 from the germline V gene are SEHNR and FQNEAQ (reference sequence). CDR3 nucleotide sequence: TGTGCCAGCAGCCTAGGGACGCAGACAGGGGGAAATGGCTACACCTTC. Translation: CASSLGTQTGGNGYTF.

J is TRBJ2-2 and V is TRBV11-2; D may match TRBD1 or TRBD2 (5 bases each). This CDR3 spans 14 amino acids. Germline V gene sequence: CDR1 SGHAT, CDR2 FQNNGV. V gave up 5 bases and J gave up 3 bases, with 10 bases separating them. CDR3 region: CASSPLGDTGELFF. The CDR3 region has the DNA TGTGCCAGCAGCCCCCTGGGGGACACCGGGGAGCTGTTTTTT.

This clone was observed a single time. One end of the junction fails to match germline, which may point to a read error. The V gene is TRBV18, the J gene TRBJ2-3, with TRBD2 matching over 10 bases. This CDR3 comprises 15 residues. The germline V gene has CDR1 KGHSH and CDR2 LQKENI. This chain's CDR3 is CRTTSGTPFTDTQYF. The CDR3 DNA follows: TGCAGAACCACTAGCGGGACCCCCTTCACAGATACGCAGTATTTT.

CDR3 sequence: CASSGQGWEKLFF. CDR3 sequence (DNA): TGTGCCAGTAGTGGACAGGGGTGGGAAAAACTGTTTTTT. This rearrangement joins TRBV19 to TRBJ1-4; 9 positions match TRBD1. Germline V lookup: CDR1 LNHDA, CDR2 SQIVND (reference sequence). V shed 5 bases, J shed 8 bases, and the junction held 3 bases outside the gene matches. The CDR3 extends over 13 amino acids.

The chain is built from TRBV29-1 and TRBJ2-2; D might be TRBD1 (6 bases). The CDR3 runs 14 residues. Looked up from germline, CDR1 is SQVTM and CDR2 is ANQGSEA. V was trimmed by 7 bases and J by 0 bases, leaving 12 bases between them. CDR3 in DNA: TGCAGCGCAACCGGGACAACGAACACCGGGGAGCTGTTTTTT. Protein product: CSATGTTNTGELFF.